This TCR beta chain was recorded in a study of T cells after yellow fever vaccination. The study, taken as a whole, reports: One caveat is that FACS-sorted repertoires could contain abundant clonotypes contaminating from the bulk population.

Each CDR3 protein gets one entry after TCRdb re-called the 5' RACE reads with MiXCR. The sample lists around 150,000 distinct CDR3 sequences, less than 9% occurring once. In germline, CDR1 is SGDLS, CDR2 YYNGEE. The V and J ends lost 3 bases and 2 bases, in that order; junction bases with no gene match: 15. The CDR3 length is 18 residues. This clonotype was seen more than once but under ten times. Antigen: not known. The material was CD4+ T cells sorted from PBMCs, obtained 4 to 6 days after the first yellow fever vaccination. This sequence originates from a young man who received the YFV17D yellow fever vaccine. The V gene is TRBV9, the J gene TRBJ2-3; TRBD1 aligns across 7 bases. CDR3 DNA: TGTGCCAGCAGCGCCACCGGGACAGTATCTCTGGTCACAGATACGCAGTATTTT. This codes for CASSATGTVSLVTDTQYF.